This T cell receptor beta chain is from a study of blood T cell repertoires in COVID-19. On the study more broadly: Samples representing acute and convalescent COVID-19 were sourced from the United States, Italy and Spain. The analysed material was cDNA or gDNA that came from T cells, B-cell-depleted T cells, or PBMCs.

Germline V CDR1 and CDR2: MNHNS, SASEGT. Trimming cost V 1 base and J 5 bases; bases outside gene matches: 11. This CDR3 spans 17 amino acids. Per the original data handling: Reference gene primer amplification gave estimated nucleated cell counts. Using immunoSEQ multiplex PCR, the repertoire was profiled, and TCRdb retains in-frame clones only, with some absent. The V and J calls and clone size were taken over from that table, and D and trimming were inferred from the DNA. The sample carries approximately 300,000 clones, around 87% recorded once. The chain recombines TRBV6-1 with TRBJ2-7; TRBD2 agrees at 10 bases. The specimen was peripheral blood. The source of this sequence is a man aged 50-59 years with active or convalescent COVID-19. The CDR3 nucleotides read TGTGCCAGCAGTGAAGAGCTAGCGGGAGAGGATACCCACGAGCAGTACTTC. The encoded protein is CASSEELAGEDTHEQYF.